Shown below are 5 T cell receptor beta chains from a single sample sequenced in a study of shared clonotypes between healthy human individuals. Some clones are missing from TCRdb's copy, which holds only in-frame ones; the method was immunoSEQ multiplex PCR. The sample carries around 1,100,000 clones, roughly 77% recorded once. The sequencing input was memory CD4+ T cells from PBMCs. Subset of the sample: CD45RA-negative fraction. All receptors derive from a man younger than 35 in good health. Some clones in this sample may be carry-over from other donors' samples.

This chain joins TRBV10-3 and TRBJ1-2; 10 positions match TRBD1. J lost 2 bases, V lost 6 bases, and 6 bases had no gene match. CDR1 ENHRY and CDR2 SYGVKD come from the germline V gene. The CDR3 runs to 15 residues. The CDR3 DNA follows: TGTGCCATCAGGATGCGGGGACAGGGGAACTATGGCTACACCTTC. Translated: CAIRMRGQGNYGYTF.

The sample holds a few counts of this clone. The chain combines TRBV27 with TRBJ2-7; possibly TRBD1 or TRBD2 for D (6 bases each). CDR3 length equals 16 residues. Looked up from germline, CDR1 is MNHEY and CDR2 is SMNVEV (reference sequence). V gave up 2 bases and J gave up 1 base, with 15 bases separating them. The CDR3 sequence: CASSLRGDGGSYEQYF. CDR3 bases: TGTGCCAGCAGTTTAAGGGGGGATGGGGGATCCTACGAGCAGTACTTC.

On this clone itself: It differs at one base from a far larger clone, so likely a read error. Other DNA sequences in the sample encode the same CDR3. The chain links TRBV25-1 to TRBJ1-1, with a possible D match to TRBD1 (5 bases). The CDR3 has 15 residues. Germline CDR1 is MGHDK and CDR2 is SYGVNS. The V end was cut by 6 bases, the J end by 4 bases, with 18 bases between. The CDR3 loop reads CASSGRGVGFTEAFF. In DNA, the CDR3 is TGTGCCAGCAGCGGTCGGGGGGTTGGGTTCACTGAAGCTTTCTTT.

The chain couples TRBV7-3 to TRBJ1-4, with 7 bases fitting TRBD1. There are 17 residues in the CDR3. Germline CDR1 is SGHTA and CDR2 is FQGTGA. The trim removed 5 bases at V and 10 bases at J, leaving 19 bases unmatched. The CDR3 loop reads CASSPLGGTVRLVKLFF. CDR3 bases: TGTGCCAGCAGCCCTTTAGGGGGGACAGTCCGACTCGTAAAACTGTTTTTT.

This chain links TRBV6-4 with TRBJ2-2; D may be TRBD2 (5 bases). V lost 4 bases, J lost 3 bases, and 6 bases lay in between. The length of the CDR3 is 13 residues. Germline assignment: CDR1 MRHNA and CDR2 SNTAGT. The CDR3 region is CASSGGYTGELFF. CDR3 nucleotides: TGTGCCAGCAGTGGAGGGTACACCGGGGAGCTGTTTTTT.